Here is one T cell receptor (beta chain) with its context. Its specificity is unknown. Generated by immunoSEQ multiplex PCR, the TCRdb table keeps only in-frame clones and is missing some. The table lists under 200,000 clones, roughly 92% of them singletons, with 1% to 1.5% in the top ten. The sample is drawn from a study of T cell responses to AZD1222 COVID-19 vaccine. Study results and limitations: Clonal diversity was possibly underestimated, and the donors were mostly white British, with more females. Vaccine-related CD4 TCRs covered spike, predominating at 160-218 and 743-854.

This clonotype originated in an adult in good health. The sequencing here drew on peripheral blood, taken on day 0 of AZD1222 vaccination.

DNA for the CDR3: TGTGCCAGCAGTTCTAGATACAATGAGCAGTTCTTC. It is translated as CASSSRYNEQFF. This chain uses TRBV12-3 or TRBV12-4 with TRBJ2-1; no reliable D call. V lost 4 bases, J lost 4 bases, and 5 bases lay in between. This CDR3 contains 12 residues.